The rows below give T cell receptor beta chains drawn from one sample of a study of CD8+ T cells in alopecia areata. Assay: immunoSEQ multiplex PCR; the TCRdb copy retains only in-frame clones and omits some. Of about 140,000 clones listed, roughly 64% are singletons. The source was CD4+ T cells sorted from blood, collected at week 0. Receptor source: a human donor with alopecia areata. Both conserved end residues are part of each CDR3. A D gene is named only where the DNA matches it firmly. A clone size is listed for some rows: how often the clone was seen (once, few, many), or a class if it is expanded.

>11|.|TRBV2|TRBJ1-3|TRBD1
CASRTTGASWF
>13|.|TRBV5-1|TRBJ2-5|TRBD1
CASSGGQKETQYF
>12|.|TRBV9|TRBJ2-5|.
CASSGSGETQYF
>14|.|TRBV7-2|TRBJ2-7|TRBD1
CASSSSGTDYEQYF
>15|.|TRBV7-9|TRBJ2-2|.
CASSFRTPNTGELFF
>15|.|TRBV9|TRBJ2-7|TRBD2
CASSVGLAGAYEQYF
>14|.|TRBV9|TRBJ2-3|.
CASSRGAETDTQYF
>13|few|TRBV7-9|TRBJ1-1|.
CASSPDGASKAFF
>17|.|TRBV7-2|TRBJ2-5|.
CASSLDAPGLRRETQYF
>15|few|TRBV7-9|TRBJ1-3|.
CASSQRGLSGNTIYF
>14|.|TRBV5-1|TRBJ2-3|.
CASSYAQQADTQYF
>14|.|TRBV7-2|TRBJ2-7|.
CASSLVEGPYEQYF
>12|.|TRBV5-6|TRBJ2-7|.
CASSLWGYEQYF
>16|few|TRBV27|TRBJ1-1|.
CASSRRVGPSNTEAFF
>14|.|TRBV7-2|TRBJ2-7|.
CASSLVDAYYEQYF
>12|.|TRBV23-1|TRBJ2-7|.
CASSQFQMAQYF
>14|.|TRBV7-2|TRBJ2-5|.
CASSSRRGRETQYF
>12|once|TRBV29-1|TRBJ2-3|.
CSVGLRTDTQYF
>15|few|TRBV29-1|TRBJ2-1|TRBD2
CSVETSGLPYNEQFF
>14|.|TRBV6-5|TRBJ1-2|TRBD1
CASSHRDRVGGYTF
>15|once|TRBV15|TRBJ2-2|.
CATSTNRVGTGELFF
>14|.|TRBV7-9|TRBJ1-1|.
CASSLGSVGAEAFF
>17|.|TRBV7-2|TRBJ1-6|.
CASRTGLSPPFVSPLHF
>15|.|TRBV6-6|TRBJ1-2|.
CASSYSTGGEGGYTF
>14|.|TRBV5-1|TRBJ2-7|TRBD1
CASRWGQGPYEQYF
>18|.|TRBV30|TRBJ1-6|.
CAWSAIPTPRGRDSPLHF
>14|.|TRBV21-1|TRBJ2-3|.
CASSFCPGPDTQYF
>12|.|TRBV29-1|TRBJ1-1|.
CSVGTANTEAFF
>13|few|TRBV25-1|TRBJ2-7|.
CASRQTGRNEQYF
>12|.|TRBV2|TRBJ2-7|.
CASRGGTYEQYF
>18|.|TRBV4-3|TRBJ2-3|.
CASSQALGGSGSTDTQYF
>14|.|TRBV4-2|TRBJ2-1|.
CASSQDQGGNEQFF
>16|few|TRBV5-6|TRBJ2-3|.
CASSQLAGGGTDTQYF
>15|.|TRBV6-5|TRBJ1-1|TRBD1
CASSPDRGLNTEAFF
>14|.|TRBV11-2|TRBJ1-2|TRBD1
CASSPLTGRYGYTF
>15|.|TRBV6-5|TRBJ2-7|TRBD1
CASSAWTGSTYEQYF
>13|.|TRBV7-2|TRBJ2-5|.
CASSPLIQETQYF
>16|.|TRBV27|TRBJ1-1|TRBD1
CASRKTGTGVTNEAFF
>13|.|TRBV6-5|TRBJ1-2|.
CASSQLDSYGYTF
>14|few|TRBV29-1|TRBJ1-4|.
CSVEDQSDNEKLFF
>16|.|TRBV21-1|TRBJ1-2|.
CASSKGGLMEGNGYTF
>13|.|TRBV5-4|TRBJ1-3|.
CASQGAGVNTIYF
>14|.|TRBV30|TRBJ1-4|TRBD1
CAWSVKGAGEKLFF
>13|.|TRBV2|TRBJ1-1|.
CASGAEVRLEAFF
>14|few|TRBV29-1|TRBJ2-5|.
CSVDRQGAQETQYF
>14|.|TRBV4-1|TRBJ1-1|.
CASSQDIDNTEAFF
>15|.|TRBV29-1|TRBJ2-1|.
CSVGSAGLVGMEQFF
>11|.|TRBV29-1|TRBJ1-4|.
CSAAVYEKLFF
>14|few|TRBV6-5|TRBJ1-2|.
CASRPLGRPYGYTF
>14|.|TRBV7-9|TRBJ2-5|.
CASSPPPRRETQYF
>14|.|TRBV7-2|TRBJ1-1|TRBD1
CASSPDRGGTEAFF
>15|few|TRBV7-9|TRBJ1-1|.
CASSLGGMMGTEAFF
>11|few|TRBV7-9|TRBJ1-1|.
CASSQGLEAFF
>13|.|TRBV5-1|TRBJ1-2|.
CASSLDGQSGYTF
>13|.|TRBV5-4|TRBJ2-5|TRBD1
CASSSQGRETQYF
>15|.|TRBV9|TRBJ2-5|TRBD1
CASSPRQGQQETQYF
>15|.|TRBV6-7|TRBJ1-2|TRBD1
CASRPRTGRNYGYTF
>17|few|TRBV7-2|TRBJ2-6|TRBD1
CASIPGQGYSGANVLTF
>16|.|TRBV5-1|TRBJ2-5|TRBD1
CASSLGDRRSTETQYF